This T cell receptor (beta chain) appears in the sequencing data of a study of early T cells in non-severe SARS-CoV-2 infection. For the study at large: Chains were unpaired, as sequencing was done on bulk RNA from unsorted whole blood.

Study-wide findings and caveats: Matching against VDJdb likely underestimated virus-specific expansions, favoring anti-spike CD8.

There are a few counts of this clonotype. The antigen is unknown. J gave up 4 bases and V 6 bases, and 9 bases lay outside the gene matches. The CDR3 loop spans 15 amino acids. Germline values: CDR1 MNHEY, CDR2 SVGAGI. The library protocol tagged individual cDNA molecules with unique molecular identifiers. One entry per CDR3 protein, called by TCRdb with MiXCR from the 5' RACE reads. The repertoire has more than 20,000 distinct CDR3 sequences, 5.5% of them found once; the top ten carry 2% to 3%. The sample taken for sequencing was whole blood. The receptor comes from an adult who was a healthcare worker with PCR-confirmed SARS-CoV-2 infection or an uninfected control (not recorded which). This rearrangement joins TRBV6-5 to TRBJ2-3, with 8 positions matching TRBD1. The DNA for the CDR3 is TGTGCCAGCAGCCCGACAGGGGAAGGGGCAGATACGCAGTATTTT. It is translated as CASSPTGEGADTQYF.